In this sample, the clone carrying this T cell receptor beta chain turned up once. This record comes from a study of T cell changes during pregnancy in multiple sclerosis. Sequenced by immunoSEQ multiplex PCR; TCRdb stores in-frame clones only, minus some. The sample comprises about 80,000 clones, just over 90% of which are singletons, and more than 1.4% rests with the top ten. The CDR3 is 15 amino acids. Germline values: CDR1 MNHNS, CDR2 SASEGT. The germline V and J ends were trimmed by 5 bases and 14 bases, with 22 bases remaining between them. The TCR was taken from a female donor with multiple sclerosis, enrolled in a pregnancy study. The rearrangement links TRBV6-1 to TRBJ1-6, with D perhaps matching TRBD1 (5 bases). The source was peripheral blood, collected before pregnancy. CDR3 in amino acids: CASSNMGTGERSLHF. DNA for the CDR3: TGTGCCAGCAGTAACATGGGGACGGGAGAACGCTCCCTCCACTTT.